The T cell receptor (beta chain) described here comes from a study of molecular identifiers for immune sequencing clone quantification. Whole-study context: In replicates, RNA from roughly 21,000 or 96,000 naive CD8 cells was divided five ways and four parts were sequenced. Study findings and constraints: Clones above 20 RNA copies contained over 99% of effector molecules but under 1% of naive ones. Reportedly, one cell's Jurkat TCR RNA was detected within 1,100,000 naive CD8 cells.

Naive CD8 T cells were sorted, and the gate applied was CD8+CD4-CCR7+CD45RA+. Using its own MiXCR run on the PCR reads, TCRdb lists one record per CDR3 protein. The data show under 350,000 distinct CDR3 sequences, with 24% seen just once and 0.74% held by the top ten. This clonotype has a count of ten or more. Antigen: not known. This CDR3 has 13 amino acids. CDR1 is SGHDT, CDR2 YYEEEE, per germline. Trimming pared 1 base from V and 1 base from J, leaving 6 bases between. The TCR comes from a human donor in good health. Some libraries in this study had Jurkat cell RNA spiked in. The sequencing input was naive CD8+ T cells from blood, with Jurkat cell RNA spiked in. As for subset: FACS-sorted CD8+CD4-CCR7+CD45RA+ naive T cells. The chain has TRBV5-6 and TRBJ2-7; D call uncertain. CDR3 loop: CASSLKPSYEQYF. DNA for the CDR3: TGTGCCAGCAGCTTGAAGCCTTCCTACGAGCAGTACTTC.